The 21 T cell receptor beta chains listed next were all sequenced from one sample in a study of cytomegalovirus exposure and HLA in healthy donors. Vbeta (60) and Jbeta (13) primers were used in the PCR. Sequenced by immunoSEQ multiplex PCR; TCRdb stores in-frame clones only, minus some. The sample consists of under 90,000 clones, 75% of them appearing once. What was sequenced was PBMCs. The receptor source for this set is a woman between 40 and 50 years old in good health and CMV-seronegative.

This clone has only a few counts. The rearrangement joins TRBV18 to TRBJ2-1, with 7 bases that match TRBD1. The V gene end was trimmed by 3 bases and the J gene end by 3 bases; junction bases not matched to a gene: 17. CDR1 is KGHSH, CDR2 LQKENI, per germline. The CDR3 runs to 19 residues. This chain's CDR3 is CASSPYGDSPGTFYNEQFF. DNA for the CDR3: TGTGCCAGCTCACCCTATGGGGACAGTCCCGGGACCTTCTACAATGAGCAGTTCTTC. The full variable domain, its missing parts supplied by reference TRBV18 and TRBJ2-1, is NAGVMQNPRHLVRRRGQEARLRCSPMKGHSHVYWYRQLPEEGLKFMVYLQKENIIDESGMPKERFSAEFPKEGPSILRIQQVVRGDSAAYFCASSPYGDSPGTFYNEQFFGPGTRLTVL.

This chain joins TRBV15 and TRBJ2-1; TRBD2 matches at 11 bases. Germline CDR1 is LNHNV and CDR2 is YYDKDF (reference sequence). CDR3 size: 15 residues. V was clipped by 5 bases and J by 3 bases; unmatched bases: 3. The CDR3 DNA follows: TGTGCCACCAGCCAGACTAGCGGGGTCTACAATGAGCAGTTCTTC. It specifies CATSQTSGVYNEQFF.

The CDR3 bases are TGTGCCAGCAGTGAAGATTCAGGGGGCTTCTACGAGCAGTACTTC. Translation gives CASSEDSGGFYEQYF. The chain is built from TRBV6-1 and TRBJ2-7, with 8 bases aligning to TRBD1. J lost 3 bases, V lost 1 base, and 5 bases had no gene match. Germline CDR1 is MNHNS and CDR2 is SASEGT. The CDR3 is 15 residues long.

The genes are TRBV9 and TRBJ1-6; tentative D call: TRBD1 (5 bases). Trimming removed 0 bases from V and 9 bases from J, with 7 bases in between. CDR1 is SGDLS and CDR2 is YYNGEE in the germline V gene. This CDR3 spans 13 amino acids. The CDR3, as DNA: TGTGCCAGCAGCGTAGAGGGGATTTCACCCCTCCACTTT. Encoded protein: CASSVEGISPLHF.

V usage is TRBV7-2 and J usage is TRBJ2-1; 7 bases map to TRBD2. This CDR3 is built from 15 residues. Germline CDR1 SGHTA, CDR2 FQGNSA. With V trimmed by 5 bases and J by 9 bases, 13 bases remained unmatched. The DNA for the CDR3 is TGTGCCAGCAGCCCACGGATGGGGGAGGGCAGTGAGCAGTTCTTC. Its protein is CASSPRMGEGSEQFF.

V gene TRBV30 combines with J gene TRBJ1-1, with D possibly being TRBD1 (5 bases). V lost 0 bases to trimming and J lost 1 base, with 9 bases between them. The germline gives CDR1 GTSNPN, CDR2 SVGIG (reference sequence). CDR3 length: 14 residues. CDR3 sequence (DNA): TGTGCCTGGAGTGTGTTTACAGGGAACACTGAAGCTTTCTTT. This gives the protein CAWSVFTGNTEAFF. Full variable domain (rest looked up from reference TRBV30 and TRBJ1-1): SQTIHQWPATLVQPVGSPLSLECTVEGTSNPNLYWYRQAAGRGLQLLFYSVGIGQISSEVPQNLSASRPQDRQFILSSKKLLLSDSGFYLCAWSVFTGNTEAFFGQGTRLTVV.

The sample holds one count of this clone. The chain carries TRBV5-4 and TRBJ2-7; 7 bases are shared with TRBD1. This CDR3 has 15 amino acids. Germline CDR1 is SGHNT and CDR2 is YYREEE (reference sequence). V lost 5 bases to trimming and J lost 3 bases; unmatched junction nucleotides: 11. CDR3 loop: CASRRGTDIYYEQYF. DNA for the CDR3: TGTGCCAGCAGGAGGGGGACAGATATTTACTACGAGCAGTACTTC.

CDR3 sequence (DNA): TGTGCCAGCAGCGTAGTTGGACAGGGGTGGAATGAGCAGTTCTTC. The encoded protein is CASSVVGQGWNEQFF. This chain links TRBV9 with TRBJ2-1, with TRBD1 identical over 9 bases. This CDR3 spans 15 amino acids. Germline V gives CDR1 SGDLS, CDR2 YYNGEE. Unmatched junction bases numbered 5, after V lost 0 bases and J lost 7 bases.

The chain uses TRBV6-1 and TRBJ2-7; D ambiguous. The CDR3 runs 13 residues. Trimming stripped 7 bases from V and 3 bases from J, with 13 bases between. The germline V gene encodes CDR1 MNHNS and CDR2 SASEGT. CDR3 bases: TGTGCCAGCAAACTATCAACCGACTACGAGCAGTACTTC. Translating it yields CASKLSTDYEQYF.

This clone was detected only once. The V gene is TRBV15, the J gene TRBJ1-5; no firm D call. There are 16 residues in the CDR3. Deletions cut 1 base from V and 4 bases from J, with 14 bases between. The germline V gene has CDR1 LNHNV and CDR2 YYDKDF (reference sequence). This CDR3 reads CATSRVGDGRNQPQHF. CDR3 DNA sequence: TGTGCCACCAGCAGAGTCGGTGATGGGAGGAATCAGCCCCAGCATTTT.

The chain carries TRBV6-5 and TRBJ2-1; 9 bases are shared with TRBD1. The germline gives CDR1 MNHEY, CDR2 SVGAGI. This CDR3 has 16 amino acids. Trimming cost V 0 bases and J 2 bases; bases outside gene matches: 2. CDR3 bases: TGTGCCAGCAGTTACTCGAACAGGGGGCCCTACAATGAGCAGTTCTTC. Amino acids: CASSYSNRGPYNEQFF.

The chain uses TRBV7-2 and TRBJ2-7; 7 bases match TRBD1. This CDR3 spans 15 amino acids. The germline V gene encodes CDR1 SGHTA and CDR2 FQGNSA. Trimming took 5 bases from V and 4 from J; bases not matched to a gene: 11. CDR3 nucleotide sequence: TGTGCCAGCAGCCACGACAGGGTGGGTCAATACGAGCAGTACTTC. Protein: CASSHDRVGQYEQYF.

The chain recombines TRBV5-4 with TRBJ2-5; D is perhaps TRBD2 (5 bases). This CDR3 contains 13 residues. Germline V gives CDR1 SGHNT, CDR2 YYREEE (reference sequence). Between the trimmed V and J ends, which lost 3 bases and 5 bases, there was a span of 11 bases. The CDR3 spells CASSSLGEETQYF. CDR3 coding DNA: TGTGCCAGCAGCTCGCTTGGGGAGGAGACCCAGTACTTC.

This clone has more than one count but fewer than ten. The gene calls are TRBV28 and TRBJ2-3, with D perhaps matching TRBD2 (5 bases). Germline V CDR1 and CDR2: MDHEN, SYDVKM. V was shortened by 2 bases and J by 2 bases, with 11 bases between the two germline ends. The CDR3 consists of 15 residues. CDR3: CASSLRGSSTDTQYF. The CDR3 DNA is TGTGCCAGCAGTTTAAGAGGGTCGTCCACAGATACGCAGTATTTT.

In regard to this clone: Other DNA sequences in the sample encode the same CDR3. V gene TRBV5-4 combines with J gene TRBJ2-3; 8 positions agree with TRBD2. This CDR3 comprises 15 residues. Germline-derived CDR1 and CDR2 are SGHNT and YYREEE (reference sequence). After removal of 4 bases from V and 1 base from J, the junction contained 5 bases not matched to a gene. CDR3 in amino acids: CASSLAGGRTDTQYF. CDR3 sequence (DNA): TGTGCCAGCAGCCTCGCGGGGGGACGCACAGATACGCAGTATTTT.

This chain's CDR3 is CASSGGQGARSTEAFF. The CDR3 DNA is TGCGCCAGCAGCGGTGGACAGGGGGCTAGGAGCACTGAAGCTTTCTTT. V and J are TRBV4-1 and TRBJ1-1; 11 bases match TRBD1. The trim removed 5 bases at V and 4 bases at J, leaving 9 bases unmatched. The germline V gene has CDR1 MGHRA and CDR2 YSYEKL. CDR3 length: 16 amino acids.

V is TRBV18 and J is TRBJ2-6; D is perhaps TRBD2 (6 bases). This CDR3 comprises 17 residues. Germline assignment: CDR1 KGHSH and CDR2 LQKENI. Trimming took off 8 bases at V and 0 bases at J, with 17 bases between the two ends. The CDR3 DNA follows: TGTGCCAGCGGGAGGAAAGGAACCTCCTCTGGGGCCAACGTCCTGACTTTC. Translation: CASGRKGTSSGANVLTF.

The chain links TRBV5-4 to TRBJ1-2; TRBD1 aligns across 9 bases. J lost 5 bases, V lost 5 bases, and 4 bases had no gene match. Germline V lookup: CDR1 SGHNT, CDR2 YYREEE (reference sequence). The CDR3 extends over 13 amino acids. The CDR3, as DNA: TGTGCCAGCAGGGGAGGGACAGGGTATGGCTACACCTTC. This sequence encodes CASRGGTGYGYTF.

The chain couples TRBV15 to TRBJ2-1; TRBD2 is a possible D gene (5 bases). Germline V lookup: CDR1 LNHNV, CDR2 YYDKDF (reference sequence). V was pared by 4 bases and J by 0 bases, with 7 bases between. CDR3 length: 14 residues. The CDR3 region has the DNA TGTGCCACCAGCATAGCGCTCTCCTACAATGAGCAGTTCTTC. It specifies CATSIALSYNEQFF. The whole variable domain, filled in from reference TRBV15 and TRBJ2-1, reads DAMVIQNPRYQVTQFGKPVTLSCSQTLNHNVMYWYQQKSSQAPKLLFHYYDKDFNNEADTPDNFQSRRPNTSFCFLDIRSPGLGDTAMYLCATSIALSYNEQFFGPGTRLTVL.

The CDR3 nucleotides are TGCAGCGTCCAAGGGGGGGGGATGCCCCAAGAGACCCAGTACTTC. This translates into CSVQGGGMPQETQYF. V gene TRBV29-1 combines with J gene TRBJ2-5; tentative D call: TRBD2 (7 bases). CDR1 is SQVTM, CDR2 ANQGSEA, per germline. Trimming stripped 6 bases from V and 1 base from J, with 18 bases between. The CDR3 has 15 amino acids.

This rearrangement joins TRBV2 to TRBJ2-2; 8 nucleotides match TRBD2. The CDR3 totals 14 residues. Per germline, CDR1 SNHLY and CDR2 FYNNEI. V shed 8 bases and J 1 base; nucleotides not matched to a gene: 3. The CDR3 nucleotides read TGTGCCAGCCTACGGGAGGGGAACACCGGGGAGCTGTTTTTT. It encodes CASLREGNTGELFF.